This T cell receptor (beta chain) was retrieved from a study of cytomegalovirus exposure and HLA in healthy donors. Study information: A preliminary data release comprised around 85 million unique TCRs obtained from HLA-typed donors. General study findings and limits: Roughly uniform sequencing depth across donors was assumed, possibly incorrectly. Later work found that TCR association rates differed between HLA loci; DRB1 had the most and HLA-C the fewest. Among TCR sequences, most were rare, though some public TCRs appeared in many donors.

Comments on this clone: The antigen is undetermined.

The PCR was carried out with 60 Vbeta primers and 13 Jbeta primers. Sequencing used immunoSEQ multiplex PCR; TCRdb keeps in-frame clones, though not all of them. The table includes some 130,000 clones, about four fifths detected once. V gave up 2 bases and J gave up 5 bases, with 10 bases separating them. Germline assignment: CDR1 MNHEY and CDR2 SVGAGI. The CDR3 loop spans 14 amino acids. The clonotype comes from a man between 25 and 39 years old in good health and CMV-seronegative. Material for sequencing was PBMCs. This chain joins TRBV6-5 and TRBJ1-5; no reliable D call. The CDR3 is CASSYDGSYQPQHF. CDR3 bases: TGTGCCAGCAGTTACGATGGCAGTTATCAGCCCCAGCATTTT.